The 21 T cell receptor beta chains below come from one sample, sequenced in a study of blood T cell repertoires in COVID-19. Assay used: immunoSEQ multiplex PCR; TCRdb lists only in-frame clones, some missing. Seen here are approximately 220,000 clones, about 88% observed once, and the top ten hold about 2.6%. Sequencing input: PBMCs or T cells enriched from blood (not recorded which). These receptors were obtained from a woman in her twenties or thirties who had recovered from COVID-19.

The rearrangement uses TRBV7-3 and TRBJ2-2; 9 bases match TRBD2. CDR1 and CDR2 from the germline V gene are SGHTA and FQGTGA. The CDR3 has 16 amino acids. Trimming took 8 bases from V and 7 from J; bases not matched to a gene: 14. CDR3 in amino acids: CASSPGLAGMFGELFF. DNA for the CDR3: TGTGCCAGCTCCCCCGGGCTAGCGGGGATGTTCGGGGAGCTGTTTTTT.

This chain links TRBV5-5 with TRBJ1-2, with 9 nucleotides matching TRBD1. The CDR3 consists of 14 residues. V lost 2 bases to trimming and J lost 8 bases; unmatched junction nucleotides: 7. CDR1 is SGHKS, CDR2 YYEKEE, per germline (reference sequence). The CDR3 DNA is TGTGCCAGCAGCTTAGAACAGGGGGCGGCAGGCTACACCTTC. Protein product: CASSLEQGAAGYTF. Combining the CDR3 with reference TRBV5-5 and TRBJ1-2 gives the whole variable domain DAGVTQSPTHLIKTRGQQVTLRCSPISGHKSVSWYQQVLGQGPQFIFQYYEKEERGRGNFPDRFSARQFPNYSSELNVNALLLGDSALYLCASSLEQGAAGYTFGSGTRLTVV.

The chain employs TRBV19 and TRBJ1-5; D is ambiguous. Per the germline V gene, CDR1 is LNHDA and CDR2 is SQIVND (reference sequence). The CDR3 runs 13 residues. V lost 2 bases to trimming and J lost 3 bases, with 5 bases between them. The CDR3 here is CASSITDNQPQHF. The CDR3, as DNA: TGTGCCAGTAGTATAACAGACAATCAGCCCCAGCATTTT.

In DNA form, the CDR3 reads TGTGCCAGCAGCACCCGGACAGGGGACTATGGCTACACCTTC. Translation: CASSTRTGDYGYTF. The chain carries TRBV5-4 and TRBJ1-2; 9 bases are a match to TRBD1. CDR1 and CDR2 (germline): SGHNT, YYREEE (reference sequence). The CDR3 is 14 amino acids. The V and J ends lost 4 bases and 3 bases, in that order; junction bases with no gene match: 4.

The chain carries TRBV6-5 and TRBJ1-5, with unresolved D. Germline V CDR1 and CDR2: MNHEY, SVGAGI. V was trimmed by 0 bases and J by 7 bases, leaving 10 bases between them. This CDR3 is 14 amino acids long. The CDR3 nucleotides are TGTGCCAGCAGTTACTCGAACGGGGAACAGCCCCAGCATTTT. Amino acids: CASSYSNGEQPQHF.

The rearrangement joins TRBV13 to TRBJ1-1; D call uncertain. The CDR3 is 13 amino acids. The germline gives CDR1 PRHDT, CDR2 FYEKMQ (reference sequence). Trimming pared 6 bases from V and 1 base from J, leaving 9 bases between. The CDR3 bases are TGTGCCAGCAGGGGAGGTGGGAACACTGAAGCTTTCTTT. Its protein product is CASRGGGNTEAFF.

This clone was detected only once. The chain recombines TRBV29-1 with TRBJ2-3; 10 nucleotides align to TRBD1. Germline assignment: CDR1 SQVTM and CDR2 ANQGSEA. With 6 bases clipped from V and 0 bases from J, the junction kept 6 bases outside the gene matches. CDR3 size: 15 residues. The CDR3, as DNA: TGCAGCGTAGCCGGGACAGGGGCTAGCACAGATACGCAGTATTTT. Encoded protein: CSVAGTGASTDTQYF.

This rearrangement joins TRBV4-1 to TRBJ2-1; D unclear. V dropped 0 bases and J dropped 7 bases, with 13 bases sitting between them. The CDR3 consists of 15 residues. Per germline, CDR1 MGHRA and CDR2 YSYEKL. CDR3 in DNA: TGCGCCAGCAGCCAAGAAAATGACTTTTCAAATGAGCAGTTCTTC. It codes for CASSQENDFSNEQFF.

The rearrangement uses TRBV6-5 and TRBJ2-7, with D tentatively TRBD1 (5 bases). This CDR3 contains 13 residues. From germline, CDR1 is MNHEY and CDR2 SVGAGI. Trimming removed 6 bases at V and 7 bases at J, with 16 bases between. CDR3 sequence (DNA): TGTGCCAGCAGCCTCGGACGAAGGGGTGAGCAGTACTTC. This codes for CASSLGRRGEQYF.

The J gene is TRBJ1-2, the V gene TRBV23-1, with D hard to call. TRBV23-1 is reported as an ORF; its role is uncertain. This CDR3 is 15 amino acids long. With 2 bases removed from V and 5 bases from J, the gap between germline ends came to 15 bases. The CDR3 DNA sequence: TGCGCCAGCAGTCAACAGTGGAGGCATGGGTATGGCTACACCTTC. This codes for CASSQQWRHGYGYTF.

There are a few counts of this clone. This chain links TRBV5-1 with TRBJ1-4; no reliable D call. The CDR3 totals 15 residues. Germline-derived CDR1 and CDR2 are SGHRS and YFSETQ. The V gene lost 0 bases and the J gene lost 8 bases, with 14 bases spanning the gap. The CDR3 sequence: CASSLAPGREEKLFF. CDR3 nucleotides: TGCGCCAGCAGCTTGGCCCCGGGGAGGGAAGAAAAACTGTTTTTT.

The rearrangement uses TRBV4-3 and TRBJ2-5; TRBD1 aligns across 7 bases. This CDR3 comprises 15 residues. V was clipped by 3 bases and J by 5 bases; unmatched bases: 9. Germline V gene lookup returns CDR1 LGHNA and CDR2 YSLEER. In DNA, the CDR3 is TGCGCCAGCAGCCATATAGACAGGGCACGCGAGACCCAGTACTTC. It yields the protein CASSHIDRARETQYF.

CDR3: CASSIAAGGGTGELFF. DNA for the CDR3: TGTGCCAGTAGTATCGCGGCGGGGGGCGGGACCGGGGAGCTGTTTTTT. The V gene is TRBV19, the J gene TRBJ2-2, with 8 bases matching TRBD2. The CDR3 runs 16 residues. Germline V gene sequence: CDR1 LNHDA, CDR2 SQIVND (reference sequence). Trimming took 3 bases from V and 5 from J; bases not matched to a gene: 8.

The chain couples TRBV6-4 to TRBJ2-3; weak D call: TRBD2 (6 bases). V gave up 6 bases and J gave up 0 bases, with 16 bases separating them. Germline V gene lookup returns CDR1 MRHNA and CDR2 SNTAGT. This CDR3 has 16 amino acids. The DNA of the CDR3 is TGTGCCAGCAGACCCCCGGGGGACGGAAGCACAGATACGCAGTATTTT. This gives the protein CASRPPGDGSTDTQYF.

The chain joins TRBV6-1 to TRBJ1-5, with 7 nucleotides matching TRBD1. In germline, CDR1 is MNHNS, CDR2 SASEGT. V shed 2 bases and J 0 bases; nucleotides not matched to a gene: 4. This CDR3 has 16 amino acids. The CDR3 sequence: CASSERQGVSNQPQHF. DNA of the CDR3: TGTGCCAGCAGTGAAAGGCAGGGGGTTAGCAATCAGCCCCAGCATTTT.

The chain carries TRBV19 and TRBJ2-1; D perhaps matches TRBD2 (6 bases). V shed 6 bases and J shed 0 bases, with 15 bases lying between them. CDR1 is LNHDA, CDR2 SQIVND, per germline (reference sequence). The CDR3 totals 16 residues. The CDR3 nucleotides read TGTGCCAGTAGCACCCCCCCGACTAGCTCCTACAATGAGCAGTTCTTC. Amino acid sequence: CASSTPPTSSYNEQFF.

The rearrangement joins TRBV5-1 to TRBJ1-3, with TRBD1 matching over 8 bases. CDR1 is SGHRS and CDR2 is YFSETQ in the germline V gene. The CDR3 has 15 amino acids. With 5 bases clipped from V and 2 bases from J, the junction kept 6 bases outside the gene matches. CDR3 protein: CASSYDRGPGNTIYF. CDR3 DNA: TGCGCCAGCAGTTACGACAGGGGACCTGGAAACACCATATATTTT. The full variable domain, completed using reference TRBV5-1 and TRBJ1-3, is KAGVTQTPRYLIKTRGQQVTLSCSPISGHRSVSWYQQTPGQGLQFLFEYFSETQRNKGNFPGRFSGRQFSNSRSEMNVSTLELGDSALYLCASSYDRGPGNTIYFGEGSWLTVV.

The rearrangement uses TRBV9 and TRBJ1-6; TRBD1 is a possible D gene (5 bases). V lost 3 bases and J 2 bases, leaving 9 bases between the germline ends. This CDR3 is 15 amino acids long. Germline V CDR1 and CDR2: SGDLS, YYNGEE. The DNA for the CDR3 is TGTGCCAGCAGCGAACAGGCTACCTATAATTCACCCCTCCACTTT. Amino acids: CASSEQATYNSPLHF.

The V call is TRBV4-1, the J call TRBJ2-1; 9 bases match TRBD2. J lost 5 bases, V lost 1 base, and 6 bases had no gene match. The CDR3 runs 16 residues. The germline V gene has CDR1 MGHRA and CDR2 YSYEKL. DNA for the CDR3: TGCGCCAGCAGCCAAGTCGGGGCTAGCGGGGACAATGAGCAGTTCTTC. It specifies CASSQVGASGDNEQFF.

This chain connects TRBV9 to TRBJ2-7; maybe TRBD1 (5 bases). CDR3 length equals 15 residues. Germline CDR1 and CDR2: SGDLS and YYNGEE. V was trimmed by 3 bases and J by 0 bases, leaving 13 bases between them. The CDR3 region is CASSGGDSFSYEQYF. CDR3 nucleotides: TGTGCCAGCAGCGGGGGCGACAGCTTCTCCTACGAGCAGTACTTC.

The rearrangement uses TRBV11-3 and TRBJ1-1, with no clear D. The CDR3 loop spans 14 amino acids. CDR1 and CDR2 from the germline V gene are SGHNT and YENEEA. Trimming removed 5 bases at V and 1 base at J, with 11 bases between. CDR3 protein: CASSDGLSNTEAFF. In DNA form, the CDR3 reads TGTGCCAGCAGCGATGGACTCTCGAACACTGAAGCTTTCTTT.